The T cell receptor beta chain under discussion was sequenced for a study of T cells in Graves' hyperthyroidism and ophthalmopathy. Reasons for excluding patients were uncontrolled infection, other autoimmune disease, pregnancy or lactation. This CDR3 has 16 residues. Germline V gene lookup returns CDR1 DFQATT and CDR2 SNEGSKA (reference sequence). V lost 6 bases and J lost 9; bases outside the gene matches: 20. Amplified regions were TCR beta CDR3 sequences from RNA transcripts. First-round RT-PCR of the TCR CDR3 relied on the HTBI primer set. TCRdb re-called the multiplex PCR reads with MiXCR, one entry per CDR3 protein. The sample records 500,000 to 600,000 distinct CDR3 sequences, 35% to 50% being singletons. Study results and limitations: A model of 13 V-J features distinguished ophthalmopathy from stable hyperthyroidism. In the blood, most expanded thyroid clonotypes above 0.001 appeared as well.

Points on this clonotype: As yet, its antigen is unknown.

The specimen sequenced was peripheral blood or thyroid tissue (not recorded which). The chain has TRBV20-1 and TRBJ2-5; 9 positions match TRBD1. The clonotype comes from an adult woman with Graves' disease, either hyperthyroidism or ophthalmopathy (not recorded which). DNA of the CDR3: TGCAGTGCCGTCCCGGGACAGGGTCGGTGGGATCAGCCCCAGTACTTC. Translation: CSAVPGQGRWDQPQYF.